These T cell receptor beta chains were read from a single sample in a study of vaccination effects on CD4 cells after COVID-19. This table comes from immunoSEQ multiplex PCR, and its TCRdb copy is limited to in-frame clones, with some not included. The sample comprises around 30,000 clones, 65% to 75% of which are singletons, and 18% rests with the top ten. For these TCRs, the target antigens are not known. The sequencing used CD4+ T cells from PBMCs cultured with SARS-CoV-2 spike peptides, collected before COVID-19 vaccination. All receptors derive from a human donor who had a prior SARS-CoV-2 infection. Each CDR3 is given with its conserved first and last residue. The D gene is left open where the match is weak. Expanded clones are given a class, and other clones once, few, many or no size at all.

>-|TRBV29-1|TRBJ1-2|-
TGCAGCGTTGAAAACGGTGGCTACACCTTC
CSVENGGYTF
>-|TRBV6-5|TRBJ2-5|-
TGTGCCAGCTCCGAACGGGTCCAAGAGACCCAGTACTTC
CASSERVQETQYF
>few|TRBV3-1/TRBV3-2|TRBJ2-2|-
TGTGCCAGCAGCCAAGTTGAGCCCTTTGGGGAGCTGTTTTTT
CASSQVEPFGELFF
>-|TRBV7-3|TRBJ2-1|-
TGTGCCAGCAGCCACCGACAGAGCTCCTACAATGAGCAGTTCTTC
CASSHRQSSYNEQFF
>few|TRBV5-5|TRBJ2-3|TRBD2
TGTGCCAGCAGCTTGTCACCTAGCGGGAGGTGGTATTTT
CASSLSPSGRWYF
>-|TRBV5-1|TRBJ2-1|TRBD1
TGCGCCAGCAGCCGACAGGGCGACGAGCAGTTCTTC
CASSRQGDEQFF
>-|TRBV7-2|TRBJ2-1|TRBD2
TGTGCCAGCAGCTTATTTGGCGGGAGTAAGGCCAATGAGCAGTTCTTC
CASSLFGGSKANEQFF
>-|TRBV9|TRBJ1-3|-
TGTGCCAGCAGCGTAGGGCAGGGCCTCTCTGGAAACACCATATATTTT
CASSVGQGLSGNTIYF
>once|TRBV7-9|TRBJ2-3|-
TGTGCCAGCAGCTTAGCGGTCAGGGGTGGGGCAGATACGCAGTATTTT
CASSLAVRGGADTQYF
>-|TRBV30|TRBJ2-2|-
TGTGCCTGGAGCCATTCCGGGAAAAACACCGGGGAGCTGTTTTTT
CAWSHSGKNTGELFF
>-|TRBV9|TRBJ2-2|-
TGTGCCAGCAGCGTAGAATCTCGTCCCGGGGAGCTGTTTTTT
CASSVESRPGELFF